The 29 T cell receptor beta chains in this list originate from one sample, sequenced in a study of identical twins. In TCRdb, the 5' RACE reads were re-called with MiXCR into one record per CDR3 protein. The sample has 450,000 or so distinct CDR3 sequences, approximately 15% seen once. This sample was also put to use in a study of yellow fever vaccine responses in identical twins.

The sequenced sample was CD4+ T cells sorted from blood. The receptors come from a woman aged 18-35 years in good health.

This clonotype showed up just a few times. The gene calls are TRBV5-6 and TRBJ2-3; D is undetermined. CDR1 SGHDT and CDR2 YYEEEE come from the germline V gene. The germline V and J ends were trimmed by 6 bases and 2 bases, with 16 bases remaining between them. The CDR3 has 15 amino acids. CDR3 sequence reads: CASNLQGDLTDTQYF. The CDR3 region has the DNA TGTGCCAGCAACTTACAAGGAGACCTCACAGATACGCAGTATTTT.

The chain couples TRBV28 to TRBJ2-5; a possible D gene is TRBD1 (5 bases). CDR1 and CDR2 (germline): MDHEN, SYDVKM. V dropped 8 bases and J dropped 4 bases, with 11 bases sitting between them. The CDR3 extends over 12 amino acids. CDR3 in amino acids: CASGDSLETQYF. The CDR3, as DNA: TGTGCCAGCGGTGACAGCTTAGAGACCCAGTACTTC.

The chain is built from TRBV6-5 and TRBJ2-5; the D gene is possibly TRBD1 (5 bases). The germline gives CDR1 MNHEY, CDR2 SVGAGI. This CDR3 spans 14 amino acids. The ends were cut back, 4 bases at V and 7 bases at J, with 16 bases in the middle. The CDR3, as DNA: TGTGCCAGCAGTTCCATCATTGCAAGGGGGACCCAGTACTTC. Protein: CASSSIIARGTQYF.

This chain uses TRBV30 with TRBJ2-7, with D unresolved. Germline-derived CDR1 and CDR2 are GTSNPN and SVGIG (reference sequence). V dropped 4 bases and J dropped 13 bases, with 20 bases sitting between them. The CDR3 consists of 12 residues. This CDR3 is CAWTASLGSHYF. The CDR3, as DNA: TGTGCCTGGACCGCCTCGCTCGGCTCCCACTACTTC.

The J gene is TRBJ2-3, the V gene TRBV20-1, with a weak D call TRBD1 (6 bases). Trimming took 5 bases from V and 2 from J, leaving 11 bases between them. CDR3 length: 13 residues. The germline V gene encodes CDR1 DFQATT and CDR2 SNEGSKA (reference sequence). The chain's CDR3 is CSAVQGFTDTQYF. The DNA for the CDR3 is TGCAGTGCTGTCCAGGGGTTCACAGATACGCAGTATTTT.

The chain links TRBV18 to TRBJ2-3, with D unclear. Per the germline V gene, CDR1 is KGHSH and CDR2 is LQKENI. The CDR3 contains 12 residues. The V and J ends lost 3 bases and 5 bases respectively, with 6 bases between them. Written as DNA, the CDR3 is TGTGCCAGCTCACCGGTGGGAGATACGCAGTATTTT. It encodes CASSPVGDTQYF. Together with reference TRBV18 and TRBJ2-3, the CDR3 gives the full variable domain: NAGVMQNPRHLVRRRGQEARLRCSPMKGHSHVYWYRQLPEEGLKFMVYLQKENIIDESGMPKERFSAEFPKEGPSILRIQQVVRGDSAAYFCASSPVGDTQYFGPGTRLTVL.

This clonotype was seen many times. This chain links TRBV20-1 with TRBJ2-1; TRBD1 agrees at 10 bases. Germline V gene data show CDR1 as DFQATT and CDR2 as SNEGSKA (reference sequence). After removal of 2 bases from V and 5 bases from J, the junction contained 9 bases not matched to a gene. The length of the CDR3 is 16 residues. In DNA form, the CDR3 reads TGCAGTGCTAGAAAGAGGAGGGACAGGGGCAACAATGAGCAGTTCTTC. Residues: CSARKRRDRGNNEQFF.

In this sample, this clonotype turned up a few times. The chain employs TRBV9 and TRBJ2-3; tentative D call: TRBD2 (5 bases). Germline V lookup: CDR1 SGDLS, CDR2 YYNGEE. This CDR3 spans 14 amino acids. Trimming took 2 bases from V and 2 from J, leaving 9 bases between them. CDR3 amino acids: CASSVPRDTDTQYF. The CDR3, as DNA: TGTGCCAGCAGCGTTCCCCGGGACACAGATACGCAGTATTTT.

The V and J genes are TRBV29-1 and TRBJ2-1, with 7 bases lining up with TRBD2. CDR1 and CDR2 (germline): SQVTM, ANQGSEA. The CDR3 contains 13 residues. V trimming: 1 base; J trimming: 3 bases; junction bases outside the gene matches: 0. Here the CDR3 DNA reads TGCAGCGTTGAAGGGACTAGCTACAATGAGCAGTTCTTC. Translated, it gives CSVEGTSYNEQFF.

This clonotype was picked up a small number of times. CDR3 nucleotide sequence: TGTGCCACCAGTGACCTGGACAACTACGAGCAGTACTTC. It is translated as CATSDLDNYEQYF. V is TRBV24-1 and J is TRBJ2-7, with D perhaps matching TRBD1 (5 bases). The CDR3 is made up of 13 amino acids. The germline V gene encodes CDR1 KGHDR and CDR2 SFDVKD. Trimming left V 4 bases short and J 3 bases short, with 9 bases between.

In its sample, this clonotype was seen many times. The chain employs TRBV9 and TRBJ2-1; no reliable D call. Germline CDR1 SGDLS, CDR2 YYNGEE. V was trimmed by 0 bases and J by 0 bases, leaving 7 bases between them. The CDR3 has 15 amino acids. Here the CDR3 DNA reads TGTGCCAGCAGCGTAGCGACTGGCTCCTACAATGAGCAGTTCTTC. It encodes CASSVATGSYNEQFF.

This clonotype has a handful of counts. The genes are TRBV20-1 and TRBJ2-5; 11 bases map to TRBD2. Germline V gene sequence: CDR1 DFQATT, CDR2 SNEGSKA (reference sequence). The V segment lost 3 bases and the J segment 6 bases; nucleotides outside the gene matches: 12. CDR3 length: 16 residues. The CDR3 sequence is CSARKSPSGGWQTQYF. In DNA, the CDR3 is TGCAGTGCTAGGAAATCCCCTAGCGGGGGGTGGCAGACCCAGTACTTC.

The CDR3 bases are TGCAGTGCGCCCCCGGTCGGACTACCCAGGGATGAGCAGTTCTTC. Translated: CSAPPVGLPRDEQFF. This sequence joins TRBV20-1 and TRBJ2-1; maybe TRBD2 (6 bases). V lost 6 bases and J 8 bases, leaving 23 bases between the germline ends. CDR1 is DFQATT, CDR2 SNEGSKA, per germline (reference sequence). The CDR3 runs 15 residues.

This chain links TRBV6-1 with TRBJ2-7; 10 bases match TRBD2. This CDR3 has 14 amino acids. V dropped 8 bases and J dropped 3; count of bases not matched to a gene: 7. Per the germline V gene, CDR1 is MNHNS and CDR2 is SASEGT. CDR3: CASQRLAGVYEQYF. The CDR3 coding sequence is TGTGCCAGCCAGCGGCTAGCGGGAGTCTACGAGCAGTACTTC.

This chain uses TRBV20-1 with TRBJ2-5, with 13 bases fitting TRBD2. J gave up 3 bases and V 5 bases, and 6 bases lay outside the gene matches. The CDR3 runs to 15 residues. Per germline, CDR1 DFQATT and CDR2 SNEGSKA (reference sequence). CDR3: CSAPLGTSGEETQYF. DNA for the CDR3: TGCAGTGCTCCCCTCGGGACTAGCGGGGAAGAGACCCAGTACTTC.

The chain uses TRBV2 and TRBJ2-7; the match to TRBD1 covers 11 bases. Trimming took 6 bases from V and 6 from J; bases not matched to a gene: 7. The germline CDR1 and CDR2 sequences are SNHLY and FYNNEI. This CDR3 has 14 amino acids. CDR3 in amino acids: CASRPGQGVVEQYF. CDR3 nucleotide sequence: TGTGCCAGCAGGCCGGGACAGGGGGTGGTCGAGCAGTACTTC. Combining the CDR3 with reference TRBV2 and TRBJ2-7 gives the whole variable domain EPEVTQTPSHQVTQMGQEVILRCVPISNHLYFYWYRQILGQKVEFLVSFYNNEISEKSEIFDDQFSVERPDGSNFTLKIRSTKLEDSAMYFCASRPGQGVVEQYFGPGTRLTVT.

This sequence joins TRBV24-1 and TRBJ2-7; TRBD1 might be the D (6 bases). CDR3 length: 13 residues. The germline V and J ends were trimmed by 3 bases and 4 bases, with 9 bases remaining between them. In germline, CDR1 is KGHDR, CDR2 SFDVKD. CDR3 residues: CATSDGDIYEQYF. CDR3 DNA: TGTGCCACCAGTGATGGGGACATTTACGAGCAGTACTTC.

This clonotype has only a few counts. The chain carries TRBV12-3 or TRBV12-4 and TRBJ2-5; tentatively, D is TRBD2 (6 bases). Trimming shortened V by 8 bases and J by 4 bases, and 17 bases separated the two germline ends. The CDR3 covers 14 residues. As DNA, the CDR3 is TGTGCCAGCCGCGGGATGCCCCGCGGAGAGACCCAGTACTTC. Translating it yields CASRGMPRGETQYF.

The genes are TRBV7-9 and TRBJ1-6; D is uncertain. The germline gives CDR1 SEHNR, CDR2 FQNEAQ (reference sequence). The length of the CDR3 is 15 residues. The V end lost 0 bases, the J end lost 4 bases, and 7 bases lay between the germline ends. The CDR3, as DNA: TGTGCCAGCAGCTTAGCGACAAATTATAATTCACCCCTCCACTTT. This translates into CASSLATNYNSPLHF.

This clonotype has only a few counts. This rearrangement joins TRBV27 to TRBJ2-1; 11 bases map to TRBD2. J was trimmed by 3 bases and V by 4 bases; bases with no gene match: 11. The CDR3 runs to 18 residues. Germline V gene sequence: CDR1 MNHEY, CDR2 SMNVEV (reference sequence). CDR3 DNA: TGTGCCAGCAGTTCTCTAGCGGGGGGCCCACTCCTCTACAATGAGCAGTTCTTC. Protein product: CASSSLAGGPLLYNEQFF.

Written as DNA, the CDR3 is TGTGCCAGCAGTTCCCGAGGCAGGGGTTCCTCGGGCTACACCTTC. Translated, it gives CASSSRGRGSSGYTF. This chain links TRBV12-3 or TRBV12-4 with TRBJ1-2; perhaps TRBD1 as D (6 bases). CDR3 length: 15 amino acids. V was trimmed by 4 bases and J by 8 bases, leaving 20 bases between them.

This rearrangement joins TRBV27 to TRBJ2-4; D might be TRBD2 (6 bases). The CDR3 has 14 amino acids. CDR1 is MNHEY and CDR2 is SMNVEV in the germline V gene (reference sequence). Trimming stripped 11 bases from V and 3 bases from J, with 17 bases between. Here the CDR3 DNA reads TGTGCCCGTGCGGGGCGCGATTGCAAAAACATTCAGTACTTC. The encoded protein is CARAGRDCKNIQYF.

This clonotype has only a few counts. This chain links TRBV20-1 with TRBJ2-1; no clear D gene. Germline V gives CDR1 DFQATT, CDR2 SNEGSKA (reference sequence). V gave up 0 bases and J gave up 2 bases, with 11 bases separating them. CDR3 length: 15 amino acids. CDR3 coding DNA: TGCAGTGCTAGAGACGTACGTGGTCCCTACAATGAGCAGTTCTTC. This sequence encodes CSARDVRGPYNEQFF.

V and J are TRBV2 and TRBJ2-3, with TRBD2 identical over 13 bases. CDR1 and CDR2 from the germline V gene are SNHLY and FYNNEI. Unmatched junction bases numbered 9, after V lost 9 bases and J lost 6 bases. The CDR3 is made up of 15 amino acids. CDR3 region: CASSTSGGILDTQYF. The CDR3 coding sequence is TGTGCCAGTTCGACTAGCGGGGGGATCTTGGATACGCAGTATTTT.

The V call is TRBV7-3, the J call TRBJ2-2, with D tentatively TRBD2 (6 bases). Germline values: CDR1 SGHTA, CDR2 FQGTGA. V shed 4 bases and J shed 6 bases, with 18 bases lying between them. The CDR3 covers 16 residues. The CDR3 here is CASSSAGTGGAGELFF. The CDR3 nucleotides are TGTGCCAGCAGCTCCGCCGGGACCGGAGGGGCCGGGGAGCTGTTTTTT.

The V call is TRBV7-2, the J call TRBJ1-1; 7 bases are a match to TRBD1. CDR1 SGHTA and CDR2 FQGNSA come from the germline V gene. V lost 6 bases to trimming and J lost 7 bases; unmatched junction nucleotides: 11. This CDR3 comprises 14 residues. CDR3 sequence: CASRGDSRRGEAFF. CDR3 coding DNA: TGTGCCAGCAGGGGGGACAGCCGGAGAGGTGAAGCTTTCTTT.

This clonotype was observed many times. The J gene is TRBJ2-7, the V gene TRBV12-3 or TRBV12-4; TRBD2 is a possible D gene (6 bases). V shed 0 bases and J shed 0 bases, with 9 bases lying between them. The CDR3 has 15 residues. The CDR3 is CASSLASGHSYEQYF. The CDR3 DNA reads TGTGCCAGCAGTTTAGCTAGCGGACACTCCTACGAGCAGTACTTC.

The genes are TRBV14 and TRBJ2-7; 8 nucleotides line up with TRBD2. Looked up from germline, CDR1 is SGHDN and CDR2 is FVKESK. This CDR3 contains 19 residues. With 3 bases clipped from V and 0 bases from J, the junction kept 16 bases outside the gene matches. DNA for the CDR3: TGTGCCAGCAGCCACTCCCCAACGAAGCGGGAGTGGAGCTCCTACGAGCAGTACTTC. Its protein product is CASSHSPTKREWSSYEQYF.

Remarks on this clonotype: One junction end does not reproduce the germline sequence, and a read error may be involved. DNA of the CDR3: TGCAGTGGTAGACAGCACCCTAATGAAAAACTGTTTTTT. Its translation: CSGRQHPNEKLFF. This chain uses TRBV20-1 with TRBJ1-4; TRBD1 is a possible D gene (5 bases). This CDR3 spans 13 amino acids. Germline-derived CDR1 and CDR2 are DFQATT and SNEGSKA (reference sequence).